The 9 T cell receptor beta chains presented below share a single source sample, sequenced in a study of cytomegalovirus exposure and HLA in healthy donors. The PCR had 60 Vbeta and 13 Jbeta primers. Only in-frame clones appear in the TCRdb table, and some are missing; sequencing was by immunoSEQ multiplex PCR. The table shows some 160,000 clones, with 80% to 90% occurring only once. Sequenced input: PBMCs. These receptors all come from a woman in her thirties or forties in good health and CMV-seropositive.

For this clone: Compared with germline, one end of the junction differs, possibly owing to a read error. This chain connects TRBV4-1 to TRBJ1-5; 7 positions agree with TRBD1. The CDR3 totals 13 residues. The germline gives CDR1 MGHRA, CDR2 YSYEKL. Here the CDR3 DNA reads TGTGGGGACAGTAATTTTTACCATCAGCCCCAGCATTTT. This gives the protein CGDSNFYHQPQHF.

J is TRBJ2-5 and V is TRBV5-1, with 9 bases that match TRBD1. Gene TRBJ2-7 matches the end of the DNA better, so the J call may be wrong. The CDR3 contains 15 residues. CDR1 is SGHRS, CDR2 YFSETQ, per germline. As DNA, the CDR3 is TGCGCCAGCAGCTTTGAGGACGGACAGGGGTACGAGCAGTACTTC. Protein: CASSFEDGQGYEQYF.

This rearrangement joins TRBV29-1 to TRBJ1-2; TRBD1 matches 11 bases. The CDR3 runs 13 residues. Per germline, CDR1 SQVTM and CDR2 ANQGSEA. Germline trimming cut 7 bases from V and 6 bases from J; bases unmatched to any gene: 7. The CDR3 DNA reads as TGCAGCGGTTCGGACAGGGGGCAGGATGGCTACACCTTC. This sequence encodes CSGSDRGQDGYTF.

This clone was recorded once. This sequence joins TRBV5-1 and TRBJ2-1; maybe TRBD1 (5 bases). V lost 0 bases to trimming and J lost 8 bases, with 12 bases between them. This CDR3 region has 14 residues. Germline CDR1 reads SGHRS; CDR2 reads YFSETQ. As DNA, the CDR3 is TGCGCCAGCAGCTTGGGGACCAGGGCGGATGAGCAGTTCTTC. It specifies CASSLGTRADEQFF.

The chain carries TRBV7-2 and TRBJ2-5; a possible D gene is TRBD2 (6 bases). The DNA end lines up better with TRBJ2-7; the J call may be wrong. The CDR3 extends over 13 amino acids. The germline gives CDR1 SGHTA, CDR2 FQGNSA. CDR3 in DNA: TGTGCCAGCAGCCGACTAGATACCTACGAGCAGTACTTC. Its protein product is CASSRLDTYEQYF.

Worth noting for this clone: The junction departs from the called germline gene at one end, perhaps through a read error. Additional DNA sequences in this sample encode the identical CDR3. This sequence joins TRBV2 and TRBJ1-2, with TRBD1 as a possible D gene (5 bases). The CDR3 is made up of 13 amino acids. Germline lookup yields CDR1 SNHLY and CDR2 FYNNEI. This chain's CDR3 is CASSLGLNYGYTF. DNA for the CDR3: TGCGCCAGCAGTCTGGGACTCAACTATGGCTACACCTTC.

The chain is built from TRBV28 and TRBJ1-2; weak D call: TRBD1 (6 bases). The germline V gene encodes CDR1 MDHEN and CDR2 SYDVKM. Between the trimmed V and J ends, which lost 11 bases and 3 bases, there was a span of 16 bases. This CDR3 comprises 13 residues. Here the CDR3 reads CAGGGNVDYGYTF. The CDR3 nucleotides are TGTGCCGGGGGGGGCAATGTTGACTATGGCTACACCTTC.

CDR3 region: CASRQAGGRTGELFF. In nucleotides, the CDR3 is TGTGCCAGTCGGCAGGCAGGGGGCAGGACCGGGGAGCTGTTTTTT. V gene TRBV19 combines with J gene TRBJ2-2; TRBD1 matches at 8 bases. CDR1 and CDR2 (germline): LNHDA, SQIVND (reference sequence). The ends lost 8 bases at V and 5 bases at J; junction bases unmatched: 10. The CDR3 runs 15 residues.

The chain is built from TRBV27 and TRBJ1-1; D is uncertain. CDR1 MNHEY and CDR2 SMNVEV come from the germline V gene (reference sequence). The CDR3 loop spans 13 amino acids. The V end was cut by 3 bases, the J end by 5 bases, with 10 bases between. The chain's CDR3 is CASSFREGTEAFF. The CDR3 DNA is TGTGCCAGCAGTTTCCGGGAAGGGACTGAAGCTTTCTTT.